This TCR beta chain was sequenced for a study of T cells in Graves' hyperthyroidism and ophthalmopathy. Points from the study as a whole: Through a model of 13 V-J features, ophthalmopathy was separated from stable hyperthyroidism.

RNA transcripts served as the template for amplifying TCR beta CDR3 regions. TCR CDR3 regions were first amplified by RT-PCR with HTBI primers. TCRdb independently ran MiXCR on the multiplex PCR reads; one entry per CDR3 protein. The sample has hundreds of thousands of distinct CDR3 sequences; approximately 17% are singletons. Notes on this clonotype: Its antigen remains unknown. A clone one base away is much larger, so this may be a read error.

Fresh peripheral blood, approximately 9.1 ml, was the source of the PBMCs. The sequencing sample was made of blood. This TCR was sampled from a woman aged 55-69 years with Graves' ophthalmopathy.

CDR3 DNA sequence: TGTACCAGCAGAGGATTAGCCAAAAACATTCAGTACTTC. Residues: CTSRGLAKNIQYF. This sequence joins TRBV12-3 or TRBV12-4 and TRBJ2-4, with D uncertain. CDR3 length: 13 amino acids.